This T cell receptor beta chain was identified in a study of cytomegalovirus exposure and HLA in healthy donors. At the level of the study: The same platform as the roughly 630 first-cohort repertoires was used for the 130 or so validation repertoires, a later analysis reported. Overall study findings and caveats: It was fewer than 200 TCR beta chains that were listed as cytomegalovirus-associated.

Using immunoSEQ multiplex PCR, the repertoire was profiled, and TCRdb retains in-frame clones only, with some absent. The sample has about 130,000 clones, around 90% seen once. Separation from the roughly 670-subject first cohort characterized the roughly 120-subject validation cohort, to which the donors belonged. About this clone: Its cognate antigen is unknown.

The TCR comes from a woman between 18 and 29 years old in good health and CMV-seronegative. Sequencing used PBMCs.

CDR3 protein: CASSLGVSGTDTQYF. DNA for the CDR3: TGTGCCAGCAGCTTAGGGGTGAGCGGCACAGATACGCAGTATTTT. The chain uses TRBV11-3 and TRBJ2-3; D not resolved. Germline values: CDR1 SGHNT, CDR2 YENEEA. This CDR3 is 15 amino acids long. The germline V and J ends were trimmed by 1 base and 1 base, with 9 bases remaining between them.